The 21 T cell receptor beta chains listed next were all sequenced from one sample in a study of blood T cells in healthy people across ages (dated by TCRdb to between 2015 and 2017). The library was obtained by 5' RACE. The sequencing machine was an Illumina HiSeq 2500. A second PCR of about 7 to 12 cycles was performed with a sample-barcoded 5' primer and a J-beta primer mix. TCRdb itself trimmed the public reads at Q25 with fastp, ran MiXCR and retained productive beta chains. Here each entry gathers all rows of one CDR3 protein and keeps the most common genes and DNA. This sample holds some 860,000 distinct CDR3 sequences; approximately 60% were observed only once. The ten largest account for around a quarter of the sample. Material for sequencing was blood. The receptors were sampled from a man between 35 and 55 years old in good health.

The chain has TRBV27 and TRBJ2-2; D is uncertain. This CDR3 is 12 amino acids long. The germline CDR1 and CDR2 sequences are MNHEY and SMNVEV (reference sequence). The V gene lost 6 bases and the J gene lost 3 bases, with 5 bases spanning the gap. This CDR3 reads CASRSYTGELFF. For the CDR3, the DNA is TGTGCCAGCAGATCTTACACCGGGGAGCTGTTTTTT.

This clonotype appeared a few times. The rearrangement uses TRBV28 and TRBJ1-6, with no clear D. The CDR3 sequence is 14 residues long. Germline CDR1 is MDHEN and CDR2 is SYDVKM. V gave up 7 bases and J gave up 11 bases, with 18 bases separating them. CDR3: CASTQPGVGTPLHF. The CDR3, as DNA: TGTGCCAGCACCCAACCTGGGGTAGGGACACCCCTCCACTTT. The full variable domain, its missing parts supplied by reference TRBV28 and TRBJ1-6, is DVKVTQSSRYLVKRTGEKVFLECVQDMDHENMFWYRQDPGLGLRLIYFSYDVKMKEKGDIPEGYSVSREKKERFSLILESASTNQTSMYLCASTQPGVGTPLHFGNGTRLTVT.

The chain employs TRBV7-3 and TRBJ2-3; D possibly corresponds to TRBD1 (5 bases). The germline V gene has CDR1 SGHTA and CDR2 FQGTGA. The ends were cut back, 1 base at V and 9 bases at J, with 14 bases in the middle. The CDR3 has 14 amino acids. CDR3 sequence: CASSLISGAGTQYF. For the CDR3, the DNA is TGTGCCAGCAGCTTAATATCTGGCGCAGGGACGCAGTATTTT.

This clonotype came up a few times. The rearrangement links TRBV7-2 to TRBJ2-3; D gene unclear. CDR1 and CDR2 from the germline V gene are SGHTA and FQGNSA. V gave up 6 bases and J gave up 8 bases, with 15 bases separating them. This CDR3 comprises 13 residues. Here the CDR3 DNA reads TGTGCCAGCAGGGGAAGTGGGATAGGTACGCAGTATTTT. It encodes CASRGSGIGTQYF.

The CDR3 reads CASSQDLEYTDTQYF. The DNA for the CDR3 is TGCGCCAGCAGCCAAGATCTCGAATACACAGATACGCAGTATTTT. This chain uses TRBV4-3 with TRBJ2-3; unclear D gene. The CDR3 spans 15 residues. The V end was cut by 0 bases, the J end by 2 bases, with 9 bases between. The germline V gene encodes CDR1 LGHNA and CDR2 YSLEER.

The rearrangement joins TRBV7-8 to TRBJ2-3; D remains unclear. V lost 6 bases, J lost 3 bases, and 7 bases lay in between. The CDR3 is made up of 12 amino acids. Germline V gene sequence: CDR1 SGHVS, CDR2 FQNEAQ. The CDR3 protein is CASRLLTDTQYF. DNA for the CDR3: TGTGCCAGCAGGCTACTTACAGATACGCAGTATTTT.

This clonotype was found many times. The chain uses TRBV6-2 or TRBV6-3 and TRBJ2-1, with 7 bases fitting TRBD2. Germline V gene lookup returns CDR1 MNHEY and CDR2 SVGEGT. The CDR3 loop spans 11 amino acids. Trimming took 8 bases from V and 6 from J; bases not matched to a gene: 1. CDR3 in amino acids: CASGTTNEQFF. CDR3 nucleotide sequence: TGTGCCAGCGGGACTACCAATGAGCAGTTCTTC.

This clonotype was detected ten times or more. The rearrangement links TRBV6-4 to TRBJ2-3, with 9 bases aligning to TRBD2. Unmatched junction bases numbered 9, after V lost 7 bases and J lost 1 base. The CDR3 totals 16 residues. Germline lookup yields CDR1 MRHNA and CDR2 SNTAGT. Written as DNA, the CDR3 is TGTGCCAGCACCGAGTCTGCGGGAGGGGGCACAGATACGCAGTATTTT. It encodes CASTESAGGGTDTQYF.

V and J are TRBV20-1 and TRBJ2-1; 7 nucleotides match TRBD2. Per the germline V gene, CDR1 is DFQATT and CDR2 is SNEGSKA (reference sequence). Germline trimming cut 3 bases from V and 10 bases from J; bases unmatched to any gene: 12. This CDR3 is built from 14 residues. The CDR3 sequence is CSARGWGGSPEQFF. Here the CDR3 DNA reads TGCAGTGCTAGGGGATGGGGGGGGAGTCCGGAGCAGTTCTTC.

This clonotype came up a few times. The J gene is TRBJ1-2, the V gene TRBV7-2, with D perhaps TRBD1 (6 bases). Germline V gives CDR1 SGHTA, CDR2 FQGNSA. V gave up 3 bases and J gave up 7 bases, with 12 bases separating them. The CDR3 consists of 13 residues. The CDR3 region is CASSLGAGGGYTF. CDR3 DNA sequence: TGTGCCAGCAGCTTGGGGGCTGGGGGTGGCTACACCTTC.

This chain uses TRBV9 with TRBJ2-1; 8 bases align to TRBD1. The CDR3 runs to 17 residues. The germline gives CDR1 SGDLS, CDR2 YYNGEE. Trimming removed 4 bases from V and 2 bases from J; junction bases left unmatched: 11. The CDR3: CASSPRDRNIPYNEQFF. The CDR3 bases are TGTGCCAGCAGCCCCCGGGACAGGAATATACCCTACAATGAGCAGTTCTTC.

This clonotype was counted once. The junction shows a germline mismatch at one end, possibly a read error. The chain links TRBV12-3 or TRBV12-4 to TRBJ1-5; D gene ambiguous. The CDR3 runs to 15 residues. For the CDR3, the DNA is TGTGCTAGCAGTTCCCCTGTAGAGAGAAATCAGCCCCAGCATTTT. Protein sequence: CASSSPVERNQPQHF.

This clonotype came up many times. This chain connects TRBV5-5 to TRBJ1-6; D is ambiguous. This CDR3 comprises 16 residues. Trimming took 2 bases from V and 0 from J, leaving 9 bases between them. Germline values: CDR1 SGHKS, CDR2 YYEKEE (reference sequence). The CDR3 loop reads CASSFIRSSYNSPLHF. As DNA, the CDR3 is TGTGCCAGCAGCTTCATCCGGAGCTCCTATAATTCACCCCTCCACTTT.

The genes are TRBV29-1 and TRBJ2-1, with 8 bases matching TRBD1. Germline values: CDR1 SQVTM, CDR2 ANQGSEA. The CDR3 consists of 13 residues. Trimming removed 7 bases from V and 7 bases from J; junction bases left unmatched: 9. CDR3 sequence (DNA): TGCAGCGGAAACTCAGGGGGCTTTAATGAGCAGTTCTTC. Amino acids: CSGNSGGFNEQFF.

The chain couples TRBV29-1 to TRBJ2-4; D is perhaps TRBD1 (5 bases). The DNA matches TRBJ2-7 better at its end, which makes the J call doubtful. Germline V gene lookup returns CDR1 SQVTM and CDR2 ANQGSEA. The CDR3 contains 14 residues. The CDR3 reads CSVRQQGQTYEQYF. The CDR3 region has the DNA TGCAGCGTGAGACAGCAGGGTCAGACCTACGAGCAGTACTTC.

The chain has TRBV20-1 and TRBJ2-1; 7 nucleotides match TRBD2. The closer fit of TRBJ2-7 to the DNA end suggests the J call may be wrong. CDR3 size: 14 residues. Germline CDR1 DFQATT, CDR2 SNEGSKA (reference sequence). The chain's CDR3 is CSARAVGGGYEQYF. The CDR3 DNA reads TGCAGTGCTAGAGCGGTTGGCGGGGGATACGAGCAGTACTTC.

The genes are TRBV5-1 and TRBJ2-7; TRBD2 is a possible D gene (6 bases). Per the germline V gene, CDR1 is SGHRS and CDR2 is YFSETQ. The V gene lost 5 bases and the J gene lost 2 bases, with 11 bases spanning the gap. The CDR3 spans 13 residues. The CDR3 bases are TGCGCCAGCAGGTGGACTACCACCTACGAGCAGTACTTC. This translates into CASRWTTTYEQYF.

The chain links TRBV6-5 to TRBJ2-7, with a weak D call TRBD2 (5 bases). This CDR3 is 13 amino acids long. Between the trimmed V and J ends, which lost 2 bases and 6 bases, there was a span of 11 bases. Germline V gives CDR1 MNHEY, CDR2 SVGAGI. CDR3 amino acids: CASSYLEDSEQYF. The CDR3 DNA sequence: TGTGCCAGCAGTTACCTGGAGGACTCCGAGCAGTACTTC.

The chain is built from TRBV9 and TRBJ2-3; no definite D call. The germline V and J ends were trimmed by 0 bases and 1 base, with 9 bases remaining between them. The CDR3 covers 15 residues. In germline, CDR1 is SGDLS, CDR2 YYNGEE. This CDR3 is CASSVEPLGTDTQYF. In DNA, the CDR3 is TGTGCCAGCAGCGTAGAGCCCCTTGGCACAGATACGCAGTATTTT.

This chain uses TRBV2 with TRBJ1-6; D not certain. Trimming shortened V by 7 bases and J by 2 bases, and 24 bases separated the two germline ends. CDR1 and CDR2 (germline): SNHLY, FYNNEI. CDR3 length equals 19 residues. The CDR3 DNA follows: TGTGCCAGCAAGCCTCTCCACAAACACGAACTCACCTATAATTCACCCCTCCACTTT. It encodes CASKPLHKHELTYNSPLHF.

The rearrangement joins TRBV24-1 to TRBJ2-1; no clear D gene. Germline loops: CDR1 KGHDR, CDR2 SFDVKD. The length of the CDR3 is 16 residues. Between the trimmed V and J ends, which lost 1 base and 0 bases, there was a span of 9 bases. CDR3 residues: CATSDFVGGSYNEQFF. As DNA, the CDR3 is TGTGCCACCAGTGATTTTGTGGGTGGCTCCTACAATGAGCAGTTCTTC.